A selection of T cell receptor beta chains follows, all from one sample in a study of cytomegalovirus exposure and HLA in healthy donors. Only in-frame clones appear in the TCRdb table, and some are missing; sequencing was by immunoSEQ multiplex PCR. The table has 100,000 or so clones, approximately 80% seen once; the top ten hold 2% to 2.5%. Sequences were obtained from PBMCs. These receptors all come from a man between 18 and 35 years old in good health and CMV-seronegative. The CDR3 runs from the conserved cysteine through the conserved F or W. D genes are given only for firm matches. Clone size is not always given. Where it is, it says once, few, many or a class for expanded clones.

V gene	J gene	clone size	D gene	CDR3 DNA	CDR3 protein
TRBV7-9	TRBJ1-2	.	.	TGTTCCAGCCCTAAAGATGAGATCTATGGCTACACCTTC	CSSPKDEIYGYTF
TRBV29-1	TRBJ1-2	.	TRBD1	TGCAGCGTTGAAACAGGGGTGGGCTATGGCTACACCTTC	CSVETGVGYGYTF
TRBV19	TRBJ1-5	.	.	TGTGCCAGTAGTACCACAGGGTTGAGCAATCAGCCCCAGCATTTT	CASSTTGLSNQPQHF
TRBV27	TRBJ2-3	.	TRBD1	TGTGCCAGTACGGGACAGAGGACAGATACGCAGTATTTT	CASTGQRTDTQYF
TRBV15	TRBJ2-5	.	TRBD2	TGTGCCACCGGACTAGCGGGGGGGTCAGAGACCCAGTACTTC	CATGLAGGSETQYF
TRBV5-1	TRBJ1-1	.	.	TGCGCCAGCAGCTTGGCGGGAGGCAGTGGGAGGGGGGGCACTGAAGCTTTCTTT	CASSLAGGSGRGGTEAFF
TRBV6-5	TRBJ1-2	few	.	TGTGCCAGCAGTTACTCACAGAACTATGGCTACACCTTC	CASSYSQNYGYTF
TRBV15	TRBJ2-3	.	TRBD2	TGTGCCACCAGCAGAGAGTATAGCGGGGGGGCTGGAGATACGCAGTATTTT	CATSREYSGGAGDTQYF
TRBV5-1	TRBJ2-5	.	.	TGCGCCAGCAGCTTTGGACCAGGGGCCGAGACCCAGTACTTC	CASSFGPGAETQYF
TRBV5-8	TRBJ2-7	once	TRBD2	TGTGCCAGCAGTCAGATGGTTGCGGGGGGACGCTCCTACGAGCAGTACTTC	CASSQMVAGGRSYEQYF
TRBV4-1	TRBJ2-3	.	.	TGCGCCAGCAGCCAAGCTCACTATGACCTTTATACGCAGTATTTT	CASSQAHYDLYTQYF
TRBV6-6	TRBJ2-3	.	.	TGTGCCAGCATATCAGGAACAGTCACAGATACGCAGTATTTT	CASISGTVTDTQYF
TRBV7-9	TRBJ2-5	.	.	TGTGCCAGCAGCTTAGGAGGGTCCCAAGAGACCCAGTACTTC	CASSLGGSQETQYF
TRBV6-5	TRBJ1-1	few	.	TGTGCCAGCAACGGGGGGGCTGAAGCTTTCTTT	CASNGGAEAFF
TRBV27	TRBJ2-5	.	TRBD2	TGTGCCAGCAGTTTCCGGACTAGCGGGGGACCCCAAGAGACCCAGTACTTC	CASSFRTSGGPQETQYF
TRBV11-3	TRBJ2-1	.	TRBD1	TGTGCCAGCAGCTTCTCAGGGGGCAATGAGCAGTTCTTC	CASSFSGGNEQFF
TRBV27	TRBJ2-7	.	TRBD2	TGTGCCAGCACCCAAGGAGCGGGGCTCTACGAGCAGTACTTC	CASTQGAGLYEQYF
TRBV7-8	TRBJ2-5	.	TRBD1	TGTGCCAGCAGCTTAAGAGGGGGACCGGGACAGGGGTACCAAGAGACCCAGTACTTC	CASSLRGGPGQGYQETQYF
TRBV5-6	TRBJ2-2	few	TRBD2	TGTGCCAGCAGCTTCCCAAGCGGGGAAAGCCATACCGGGGAGCTGTTTTTT	CASSFPSGESHTGELFF
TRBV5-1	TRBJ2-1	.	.	TGCGCCAGCAGGGAGGGGCTTTGGAGTTATGAGCAGTTCTTC	CASREGLWSYEQFF
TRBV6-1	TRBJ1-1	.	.	TGTGCCAGCAGTTTAGTGAACACTGAAGCTTTCTTT	CASSLVNTEAFF
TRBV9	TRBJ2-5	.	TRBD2	TGTGCCAGCGGAGGATGGGGGGGACAAGAGACCCAGTACTTC	CASGGWGGQETQYF
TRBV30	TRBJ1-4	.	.	TGTGCCTGGAGCCTGGGGCACAACGGACCCAAAAAACTGTTTTTT	CAWSLGHNGPKKLFF
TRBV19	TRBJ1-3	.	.	TGTGCCAGTAGTATGACCGCGGAGGGTGGAAACACCATATATTTT	CASSMTAEGGNTIYF
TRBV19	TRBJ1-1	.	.	TGTGCCAGTCGGAGGGTGGAAGAAATGAACACTGAAGCTTTCTTT	CASRRVEEMNTEAFF
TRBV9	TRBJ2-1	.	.	TGTGCCAGCAGCGTGAGTGGTGAGCAGTTCTTC	CASSVSGEQFF
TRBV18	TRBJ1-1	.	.	TGTGCCAGCTCATTCCAGTCGACAGACACTGAAGCTTTCTTT	CASSFQSTDTEAFF
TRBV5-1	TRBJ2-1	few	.	TGCGCCAGCAGCACCGGACAGTTGGGGGATGAGCAGTTCTTC	CASSTGQLGDEQFF
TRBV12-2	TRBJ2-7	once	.	TGTGCAAGTCGCTTAGCCTATTCGGGCAGGGTGAGACGGGCCGACTACGAGCAGTACTTC	CASRLAYSGRVRRADYEQYF
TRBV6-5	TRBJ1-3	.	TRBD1	TGTGCCAGCAGTACAGGGGTGAGAGGAAACACCATATATTTT	CASSTGVRGNTIYF
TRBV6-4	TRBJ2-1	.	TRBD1	TGTGCCAGCAGTCAGCAGGGGGCGGTCAATGAGCAGTTCTTC	CASSQQGAVNEQFF
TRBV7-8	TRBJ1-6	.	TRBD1	TGTGCCAGCAGCTTAGGAGGCGCGGACAAGGGGGCCCCAACCCTCCACTTT	CASSLGGADKGAPTLHF
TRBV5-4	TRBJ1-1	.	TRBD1	TGTGCCAGCAGCTCGGGACAGGTAAACACTGAAGCTTTCTTT	CASSSGQVNTEAFF
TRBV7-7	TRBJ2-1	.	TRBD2	TGTGCTAGCAGCACGAGCGGGGGGGCCAATGAGCAGTTCTTC	CASSTSGGANEQFF
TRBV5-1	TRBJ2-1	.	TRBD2	TGCGCCAGCAGCTTGTATTTTGGTGCGACTAGCGGGGGCAATGAGCAGTTCTTC	CASSLYFGATSGGNEQFF
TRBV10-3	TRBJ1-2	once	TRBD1	TGTGCCATCAGAACCCCTCATCTAGGGGGCGAGGATGGCTACACCTTC	CAIRTPHLGGEDGYTF
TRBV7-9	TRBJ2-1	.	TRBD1	TGTGCCAGCAGCCCCGGACAGGGCAGGAATGAGCAGTTCTTC	CASSPGQGRNEQFF
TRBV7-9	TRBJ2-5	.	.	TGTTCCAGCAGCTTAAACGGGGGGCCTCCAGAGACCCAGTACTTC	CSSSLNGGPPETQYF
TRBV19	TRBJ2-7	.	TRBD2	TGTGCCTCCAGCACTACGGCTAGCGGGATCTACGAGCAGTACTTC	CASSTTASGIYEQYF
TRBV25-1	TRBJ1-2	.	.	TGTGCCAGCAGCTCGGGGTGGGGGGGGCCAAACTATGGCTACACCTTC	CASSSGWGGPNYGYTF
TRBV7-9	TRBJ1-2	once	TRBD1	TGTGCCAGCAGCCTAGGGACAGTTTATGGCTACACCTTC	CASSLGTVYGYTF
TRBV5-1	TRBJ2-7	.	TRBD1	TGCGCCAGCAGGTCGGACAGGGGTTACGGCGAGCAGTACTTC	CASRSDRGYGEQYF
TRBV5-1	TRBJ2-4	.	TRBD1	TGCGCCAGCAGCTTGGGACAGGGCCAGGTGGACATTCAGTACTTC	CASSLGQGQVDIQYF
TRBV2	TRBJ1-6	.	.	TGTGCCAGCAGCGACAGTAGCTCCTATAATTCACCCCTCCACTTT	CASSDSSSYNSPLHF
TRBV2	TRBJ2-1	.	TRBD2	TGTGCCAGCACCGAAATAGCGGGGGGTTCCTACAATGAGCAGTTCTTC	CASTEIAGGSYNEQFF
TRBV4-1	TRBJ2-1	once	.	TGCGCCAGCAGCCAATCTTCCGGACGGGGTAATGAGCAGTTCTTC	CASSQSSGRGNEQFF
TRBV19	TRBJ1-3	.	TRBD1	TGTGCCAGTAGTCCGGAGGGGGCCGGAGGAAACACCATATATTTT	CASSPEGAGGNTIYF
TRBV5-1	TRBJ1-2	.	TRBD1	TGCGCCAGCAGCGGAGAGAAGGACAGGGCGCAAGGCTACACCTTC	CASSGEKDRAQGYTF
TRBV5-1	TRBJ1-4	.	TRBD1	TGCGCCAGCAGCTTGGAGACAGGGACTAATGAAAAACTGTTTTTT	CASSLETGTNEKLFF
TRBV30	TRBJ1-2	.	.	TGTGCCTGGAGTGATATAGCTAACTATGGCTACACCTTC	CAWSDIANYGYTF
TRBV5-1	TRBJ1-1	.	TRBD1	TGCGCCAGCAGGCTTAGACAGGGACCGAACACTGAAGCTTTCTTT	CASRLRQGPNTEAFF
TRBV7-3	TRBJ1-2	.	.	TGTGCCAGCAGCTTCGAGGGAAACTATGGCTACACCTTC	CASSFEGNYGYTF
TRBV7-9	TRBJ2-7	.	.	TGTTCCAGCAGCTTAGCAGGTGGGGCAGTGTTGGACGAGCAGTACTTC	CSSSLAGGAVLDEQYF
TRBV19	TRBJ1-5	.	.	TGTGCCAGTAGCCAACAGGGTAATCAGCCCCAGCATTTT	CASSQQGNQPQHF